The next 5 T cell receptor beta chains were all read from a single sample in a study of CD8 T cells in ankylosing spondylitis. Overall study findings and caveats: Blood of patients with ankylosing spondylitis appeared to be characterized by a TCR beta motif of several highly homologous variants.

TCRdb fed the 5' RACE reads into MiXCR, producing one record per CDR3 protein. The sample has roughly 670,000 distinct CDR3 sequences, under 20% seen once. The antigens of these receptors remain unknown. The specimen was blood, either unsorted or a sorted T cell fraction (not recorded which). The receptors originated from a male donor with ankylosing spondylitis.

J is TRBJ2-2 and V is TRBV7-8, with D possibly TRBD2 on 6 matching bases. The CDR3 extends over 17 amino acids. CDR1 SGHVS and CDR2 FQNEAQ come from the germline V gene. The V end lost 5 bases, the J end lost 1 base, and 17 bases lay between the germline ends. This CDR3 reads CASSPHLLGGNTGELFF. In nucleotides, the CDR3 is TGTGCCAGCAGCCCGCACCTTTTGGGGGGGAACACCGGGGAGCTGTTTTTT.

V usage is TRBV6-4 and J usage is TRBJ2-1, with 7 bases lining up with TRBD1. This CDR3 is built from 15 residues. The V segment lost 0 bases and the J segment 8 bases; nucleotides outside the gene matches: 7. The germline gives CDR1 MRHNA, CDR2 SNTAGT. CDR3 nucleotide sequence: TGTGCCAGCAGTGACTCGAGGACAGGTATCTATGAGCAGTTCTTC. It translates to CASSDSRTGIYEQFF.

The chain links TRBV5-1 to TRBJ2-7; the D is unclear. Germline V gene data show CDR1 as SGHRS and CDR2 as YFSETQ. The length of the CDR3 is 15 residues. The V and J ends lost 0 bases and 3 bases respectively, with 13 bases between them. CDR3 region: CASSLEGFAFYEQYF. CDR3 nucleotides: TGCGCCAGCAGCTTGGAGGGTTTCGCGTTCTACGAGCAGTACTTC.

The gene calls are TRBV4-3 and TRBJ2-7; 7 bases align to TRBD1. After removal of 4 bases from V and 3 bases from J, the junction contained 6 bases not matched to a gene. This CDR3 is built from 14 residues. Germline-derived CDR1 and CDR2 are LGHNA and YSLEER. The CDR3 nucleotides are TGCGCCAGCAGCCTAAACAGGGGAAACTACGAGCAGTACTTC. Translation: CASSLNRGNYEQYF.

The rearrangement links TRBV20-1 to TRBJ2-1, with 7 bases fitting TRBD2. Germline values: CDR1 DFQATT, CDR2 SNEGSKA (reference sequence). The CDR3 contains 14 residues. Trimming removed 6 bases from V and 8 bases from J; junction bases left unmatched: 13. The CDR3 sequence is CSAMKAGLVDEQFF. The DNA of the CDR3 is TGCAGTGCCATGAAAGCGGGATTGGTAGATGAGCAGTTCTTC.